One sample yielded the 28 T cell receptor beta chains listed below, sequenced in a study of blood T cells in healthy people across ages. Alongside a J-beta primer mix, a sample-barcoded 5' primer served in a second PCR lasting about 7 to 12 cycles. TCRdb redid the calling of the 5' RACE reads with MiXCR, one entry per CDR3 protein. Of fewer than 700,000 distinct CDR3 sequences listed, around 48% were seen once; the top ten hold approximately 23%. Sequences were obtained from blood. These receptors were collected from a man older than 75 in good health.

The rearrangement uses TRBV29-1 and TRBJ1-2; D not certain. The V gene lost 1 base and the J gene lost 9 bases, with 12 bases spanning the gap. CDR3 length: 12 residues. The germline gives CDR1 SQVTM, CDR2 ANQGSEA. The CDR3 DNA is TGCAGCGTTGAAGCCATCCCCGAGAGCTACACCTTC. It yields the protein CSVEAIPESYTF.

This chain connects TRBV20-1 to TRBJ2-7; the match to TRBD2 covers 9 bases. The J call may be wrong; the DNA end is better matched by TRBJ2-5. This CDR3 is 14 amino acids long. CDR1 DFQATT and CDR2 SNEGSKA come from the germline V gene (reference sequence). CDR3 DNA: TGCAGTGCTAGAGAGGGACTAGCAGGGGAGACCCAGTACTTC. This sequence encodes CSAREGLAGETQYF.

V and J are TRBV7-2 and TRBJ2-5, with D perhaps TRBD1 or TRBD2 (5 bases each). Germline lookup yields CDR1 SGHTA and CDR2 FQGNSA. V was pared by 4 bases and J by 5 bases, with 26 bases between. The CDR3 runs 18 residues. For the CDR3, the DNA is TGTGCCAGCAGCTCGGTTCTGCTTGGGGGTGCAGTGAGGGAGACCCAGTACTTC. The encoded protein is CASSSVLLGGAVRETQYF.

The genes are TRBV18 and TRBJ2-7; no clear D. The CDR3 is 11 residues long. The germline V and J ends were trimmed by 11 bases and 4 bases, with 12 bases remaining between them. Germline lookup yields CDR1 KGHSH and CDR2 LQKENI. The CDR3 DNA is TGTGCCCGGCACAAGGCTTACGAGCAGTACTTC. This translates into CARHKAYEQYF.

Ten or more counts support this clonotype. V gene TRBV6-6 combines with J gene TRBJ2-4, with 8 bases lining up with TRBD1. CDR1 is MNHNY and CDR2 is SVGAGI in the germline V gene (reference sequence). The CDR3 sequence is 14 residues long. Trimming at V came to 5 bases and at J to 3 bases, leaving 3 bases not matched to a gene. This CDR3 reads CASSQGAVKNIQYF. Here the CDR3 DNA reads TGTGCCAGCAGTCAGGGGGCTGTCAAAAACATTCAGTACTTC.

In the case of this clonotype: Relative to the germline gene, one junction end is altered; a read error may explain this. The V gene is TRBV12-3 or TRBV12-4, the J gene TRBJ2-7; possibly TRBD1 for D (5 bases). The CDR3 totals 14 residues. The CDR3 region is CASSVAVRAHEQYF. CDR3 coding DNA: TGTGCCAGCAGTGTAGCTGTCAGGGCCCACGAGCAGTACTTC.

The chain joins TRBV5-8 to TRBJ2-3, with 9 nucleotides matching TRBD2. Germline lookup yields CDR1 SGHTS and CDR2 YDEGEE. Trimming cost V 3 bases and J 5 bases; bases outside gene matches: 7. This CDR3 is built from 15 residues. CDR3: CASSWMSAGGDTQYF. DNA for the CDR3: TGTGCCAGCAGCTGGATGTCAGCGGGAGGAGATACGCAGTATTTT. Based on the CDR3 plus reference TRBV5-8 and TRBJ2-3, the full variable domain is EAGVTQSPTHLIKTRGQQATLRCSPISGHTSVYWYQQALGLGLQFLLWYDEGEERNRGNFPPRFSGRQFPNYSSELNVNALELEDSALYLCASSWMSAGGDTQYFGPGTRLTVL.

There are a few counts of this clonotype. The CDR3 spells CASSQDGGSSSGNTIYF. For the CDR3, the DNA is TGTGCCAGCAGCCAAGACGGAGGGTCTTCCTCTGGAAACACCATATATTTT. The V gene is TRBV4-2, the J gene TRBJ1-3, with unresolved D. Trimming removed 0 bases from V and 0 bases from J, with 12 bases in between. CDR1 is LGHNA, CDR2 YNFKEQ, per germline. The CDR3 totals 17 residues.

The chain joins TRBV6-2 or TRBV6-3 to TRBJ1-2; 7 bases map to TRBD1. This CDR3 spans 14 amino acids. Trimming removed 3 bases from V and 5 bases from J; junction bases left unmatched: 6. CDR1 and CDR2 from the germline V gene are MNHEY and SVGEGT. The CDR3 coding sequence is TGTGCCAGCAGTTATCTCGACAGGGTTTATGGCTACACCTTC. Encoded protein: CASSYLDRVYGYTF.

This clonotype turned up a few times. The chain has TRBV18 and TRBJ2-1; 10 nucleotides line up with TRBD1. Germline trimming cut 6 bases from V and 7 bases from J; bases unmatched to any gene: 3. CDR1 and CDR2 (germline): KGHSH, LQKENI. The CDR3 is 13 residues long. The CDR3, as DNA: TGTGCCAGCTCTGGACAGGGGGTGAATGAGCAGTTCTTC. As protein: CASSGQGVNEQFF.

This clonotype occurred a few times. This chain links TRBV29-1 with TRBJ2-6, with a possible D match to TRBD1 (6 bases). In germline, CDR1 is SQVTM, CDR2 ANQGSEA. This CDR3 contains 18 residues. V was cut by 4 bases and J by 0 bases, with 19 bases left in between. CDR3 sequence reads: CSVVFPLGGNSGANVLTF. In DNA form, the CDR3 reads TGCAGCGTTGTTTTCCCGTTAGGGGGAAACTCTGGGGCCAACGTCCTGACTTTC.

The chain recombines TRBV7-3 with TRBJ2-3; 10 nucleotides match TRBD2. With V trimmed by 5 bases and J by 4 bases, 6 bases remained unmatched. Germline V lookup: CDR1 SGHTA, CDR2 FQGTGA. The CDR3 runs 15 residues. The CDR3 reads CASSRAGGDPDTQYF. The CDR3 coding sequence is TGTGCCAGCAGCCGAGCGGGGGGGGACCCAGATACGCAGTATTTT.

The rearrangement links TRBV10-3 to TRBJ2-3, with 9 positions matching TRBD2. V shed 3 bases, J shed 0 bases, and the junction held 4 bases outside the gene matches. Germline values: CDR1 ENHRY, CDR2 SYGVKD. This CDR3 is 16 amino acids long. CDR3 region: CAISDLAGTSTDTQYF. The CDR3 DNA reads TGTGCCATCAGTGACCTAGCGGGAACCAGCACAGATACGCAGTATTTT.

In DNA form, the CDR3 reads TGTGCCACCAGCAGGGGGGACAGGAACACTGAAGCTTTCTTT. As protein: CATSRGDRNTEAFF. This rearrangement joins TRBV15 to TRBJ1-1; 7 bases line up with TRBD1. Germline V lookup: CDR1 LNHNV, CDR2 YYDKDF (reference sequence). The CDR3 has 14 residues. The V gene end was trimmed by 3 bases and the J gene end by 1 base; junction bases not matched to a gene: 2.

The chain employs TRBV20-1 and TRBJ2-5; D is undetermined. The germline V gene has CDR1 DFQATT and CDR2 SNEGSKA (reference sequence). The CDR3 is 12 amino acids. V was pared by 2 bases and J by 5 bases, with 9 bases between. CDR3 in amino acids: CSARQVVETQYF. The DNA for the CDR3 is TGCAGTGCTAGACAGGTGGTGGAGACCCAGTACTTC.

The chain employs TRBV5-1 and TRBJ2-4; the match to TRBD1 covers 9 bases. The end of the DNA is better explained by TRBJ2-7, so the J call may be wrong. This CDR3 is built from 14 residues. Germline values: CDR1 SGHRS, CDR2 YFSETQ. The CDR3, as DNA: TGCGCCAGCAGCCTCCGGGACAGGGTCTACGAGCAGTACTTC. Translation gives CASSLRDRVYEQYF.

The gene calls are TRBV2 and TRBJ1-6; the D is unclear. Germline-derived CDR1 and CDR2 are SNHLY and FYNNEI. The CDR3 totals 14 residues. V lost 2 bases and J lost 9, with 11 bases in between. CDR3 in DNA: TGTGCCAGCAGTGAATCGTATCCCGGTTCACCCCTCCACTTT. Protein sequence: CASSESYPGSPLHF.

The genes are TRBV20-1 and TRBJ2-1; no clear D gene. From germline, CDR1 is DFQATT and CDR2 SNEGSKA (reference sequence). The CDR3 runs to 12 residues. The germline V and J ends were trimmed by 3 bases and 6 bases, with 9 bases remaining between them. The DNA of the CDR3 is TGCAGTGCTAGTGGTATCCCCAATGAGCAGTTCTTC. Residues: CSASGIPNEQFF.

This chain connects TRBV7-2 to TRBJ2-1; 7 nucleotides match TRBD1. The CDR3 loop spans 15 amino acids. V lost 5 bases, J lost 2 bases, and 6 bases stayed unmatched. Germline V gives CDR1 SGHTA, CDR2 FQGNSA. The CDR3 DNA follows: TGTGCCAGCAGCCGCCGGGACAGCACCTACAATGAGCAGTTCTTC. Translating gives CASSRRDSTYNEQFF.

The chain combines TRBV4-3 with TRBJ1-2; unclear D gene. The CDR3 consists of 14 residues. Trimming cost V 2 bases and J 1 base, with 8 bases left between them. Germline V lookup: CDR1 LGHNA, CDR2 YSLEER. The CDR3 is CASSQSPNNYGYTF. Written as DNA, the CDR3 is TGCGCCAGCAGCCAATCACCCAATAACTATGGCTACACCTTC.

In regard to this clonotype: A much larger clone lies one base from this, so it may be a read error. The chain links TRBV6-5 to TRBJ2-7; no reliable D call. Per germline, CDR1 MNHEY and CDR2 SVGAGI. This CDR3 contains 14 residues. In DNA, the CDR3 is TGTGCCAGCAGTCGAAAAAGGGATAACTACGAGCGGTACTTC. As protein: CASSRKRDNYERYF.

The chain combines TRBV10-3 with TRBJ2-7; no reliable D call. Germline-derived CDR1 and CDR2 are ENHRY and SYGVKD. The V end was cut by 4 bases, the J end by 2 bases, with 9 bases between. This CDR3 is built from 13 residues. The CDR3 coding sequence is TGTGCCATCAGTGGTCAATCACCCTACGAGCAGTACTTC. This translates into CAISGQSPYEQYF.

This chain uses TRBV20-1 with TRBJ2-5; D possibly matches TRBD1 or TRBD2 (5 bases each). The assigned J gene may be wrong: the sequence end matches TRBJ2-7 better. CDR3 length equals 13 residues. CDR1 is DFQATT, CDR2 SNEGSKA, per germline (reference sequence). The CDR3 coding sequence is TGCAGTGCTCCGGGACCTCAAAACTACGAGCAGTACTTC. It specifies CSAPGPQNYEQYF.

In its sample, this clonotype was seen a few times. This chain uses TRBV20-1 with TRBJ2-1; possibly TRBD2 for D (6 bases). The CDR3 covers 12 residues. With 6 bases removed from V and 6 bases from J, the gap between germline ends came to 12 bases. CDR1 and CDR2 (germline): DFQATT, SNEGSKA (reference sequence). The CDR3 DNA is TGCAGTGCGAGGCTAGCGACCAATGAGCAGTTCTTC. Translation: CSARLATNEQFF.

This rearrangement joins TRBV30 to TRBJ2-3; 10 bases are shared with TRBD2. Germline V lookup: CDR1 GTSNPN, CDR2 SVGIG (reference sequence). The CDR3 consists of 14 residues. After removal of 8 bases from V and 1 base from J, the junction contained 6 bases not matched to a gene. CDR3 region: CALGLAGGTDTQYF. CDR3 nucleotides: TGTGCCCTAGGGCTAGCGGGAGGCACAGATACGCAGTATTTT.

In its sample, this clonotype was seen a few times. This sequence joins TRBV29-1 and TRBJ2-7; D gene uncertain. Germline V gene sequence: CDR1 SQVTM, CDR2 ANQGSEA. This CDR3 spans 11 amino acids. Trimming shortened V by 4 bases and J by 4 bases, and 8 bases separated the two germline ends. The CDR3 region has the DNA TGCAGCGTTGGGCGTGAATACGAGCAGTACTTC. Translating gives CSVGREYEQYF.

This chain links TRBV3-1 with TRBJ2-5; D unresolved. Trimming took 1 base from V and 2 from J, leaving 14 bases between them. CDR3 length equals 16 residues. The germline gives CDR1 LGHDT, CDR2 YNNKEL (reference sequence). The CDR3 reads CASSQGPELSQETQYF. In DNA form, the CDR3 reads TGTGCCAGCAGCCAAGGTCCGGAGTTGAGTCAAGAGACCCAGTACTTC.

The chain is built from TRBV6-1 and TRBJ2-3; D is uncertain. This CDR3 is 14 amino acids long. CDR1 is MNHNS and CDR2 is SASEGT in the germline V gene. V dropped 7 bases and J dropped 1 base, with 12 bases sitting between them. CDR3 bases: TGTGCCAGCAAATCGGGCTTGGGCACAGATACGCAGTATTTT. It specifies CASKSGLGTDTQYF.